This is a list of T cell receptor beta chains from one sample in a study of response to subunit inactivated influenza vaccine. TCRdb reprocessed the RT-PCR reads with MiXCR, giving one entry per CDR3 protein. The sample contains more than 700,000 distinct CDR3 sequences, 21% of which appear only once. This material consisted of PBMCs from blood, taken roughly 5 days after vaccination. The receptors derive from a man aged 45-60 years who received an inactivated influenza vaccine. Both conserved end residues are part of each CDR3. D genes are given only for firm matches. Expanded clones are given a class, and other clones once, few, many or no size at all.

j_call,v_call,d_call,clone_size,cdr3_nt,cdr3_aa
TRBJ1-6,TRBV18,-,-,TGTGCCAGCTCGGTGATTTCCTATAATTCACCCCTCCACTTT,CASSVISYNSPLHF
TRBJ2-3,TRBV27,-,-,TGTGCCAGCAGTTTACGACGGTTCCGGGATACGCAGTATTTT,CASSLRRFRDTQYF
TRBJ2-1,TRBV4-3,-,-,TGCGCCAGCAGCCACAGGCCGGGGGATGAGCAGTTCTTC,CASSHRPGDEQFF
TRBJ2-2,TRBV6-2/TRBV6-3,-,many,TGTGCCAGCAGTACGATACAGGGAATATCCGGGGAGCTGTTTTTT,CASSTIQGISGELFF
TRBJ2-1,TRBV7-2,-,few,TGTGCCAGCAGCTTAAGGGGGGAGGGCGCTGAGCAGTTCTTC,CASSLRGEGAEQFF
TRBJ2-3,TRBV5-1,-,few,TGCGCCAGCAGCTTGGGCAGGGTCGCAGATACGCAGTATTTT,CASSLGRVADTQYF
TRBJ2-2,TRBV5-1,TRBD2,few,TGCGCCAGCAGCATGGGACTAGCGGGACGGATCGGGGAGCTGTTTTTT,CASSMGLAGRIGELFF
TRBJ1-2,TRBV6-5,TRBD1,-,TGTGCCAGCAGTTACAGGAGAGGGGGGACAGAGACGGATGGCTACACCTTC,CASSYRRGGTETDGYTF
TRBJ2-7,TRBV12-1,-,-,TGTGCCAGCAGCGCCCATCGGCGGTCTTCCTACGAGCAGTACTTC,CASSAHRRSSYEQYF
TRBJ2-7,TRBV25-1,TRBD1,few,TGTGCCAGCAGTGATTCAGGGACAGGGGTCTACGAGCAGTACTTC,CASSDSGTGVYEQYF
TRBJ2-3,TRBV23-1,TRBD1,-,TGCGCCAGCAAAACGACAGGGCTAGATACGCAGTATTTT,CASKTTGLDTQYF
TRBJ1-2,TRBV20-1,-,-,TGCAGTGGCTCCCTCTCCGGGGGCCGCTATGGCTACACCTTC,CSGSLSGGRYGYTF
TRBJ2-5,TRBV9,-,few,TGTGCCAGCAGCGTTAAGACCCCGGGGACCCAGTACTTC,CASSVKTPGTQYF
TRBJ1-5,TRBV5-5,-,-,TGTGCCAGCAGCTTCGGGCGGGGGAAGGTGCCCCAGCATTTT,CASSFGRGKVPQHF
TRBJ2-6,TRBV5-6,TRBD1,-,TGTGCCAGCAGCCGGGACAGGGGGGAGTATGGGGCCAACGTCCTGACTTTC,CASSRDRGEYGANVLTF
TRBJ2-5,TRBV7-6,TRBD2,-,TGTGCCAGCAGCATTGGGACTAGCGGGGCGGTGGAGACCCAGTACTTC,CASSIGTSGAVETQYF